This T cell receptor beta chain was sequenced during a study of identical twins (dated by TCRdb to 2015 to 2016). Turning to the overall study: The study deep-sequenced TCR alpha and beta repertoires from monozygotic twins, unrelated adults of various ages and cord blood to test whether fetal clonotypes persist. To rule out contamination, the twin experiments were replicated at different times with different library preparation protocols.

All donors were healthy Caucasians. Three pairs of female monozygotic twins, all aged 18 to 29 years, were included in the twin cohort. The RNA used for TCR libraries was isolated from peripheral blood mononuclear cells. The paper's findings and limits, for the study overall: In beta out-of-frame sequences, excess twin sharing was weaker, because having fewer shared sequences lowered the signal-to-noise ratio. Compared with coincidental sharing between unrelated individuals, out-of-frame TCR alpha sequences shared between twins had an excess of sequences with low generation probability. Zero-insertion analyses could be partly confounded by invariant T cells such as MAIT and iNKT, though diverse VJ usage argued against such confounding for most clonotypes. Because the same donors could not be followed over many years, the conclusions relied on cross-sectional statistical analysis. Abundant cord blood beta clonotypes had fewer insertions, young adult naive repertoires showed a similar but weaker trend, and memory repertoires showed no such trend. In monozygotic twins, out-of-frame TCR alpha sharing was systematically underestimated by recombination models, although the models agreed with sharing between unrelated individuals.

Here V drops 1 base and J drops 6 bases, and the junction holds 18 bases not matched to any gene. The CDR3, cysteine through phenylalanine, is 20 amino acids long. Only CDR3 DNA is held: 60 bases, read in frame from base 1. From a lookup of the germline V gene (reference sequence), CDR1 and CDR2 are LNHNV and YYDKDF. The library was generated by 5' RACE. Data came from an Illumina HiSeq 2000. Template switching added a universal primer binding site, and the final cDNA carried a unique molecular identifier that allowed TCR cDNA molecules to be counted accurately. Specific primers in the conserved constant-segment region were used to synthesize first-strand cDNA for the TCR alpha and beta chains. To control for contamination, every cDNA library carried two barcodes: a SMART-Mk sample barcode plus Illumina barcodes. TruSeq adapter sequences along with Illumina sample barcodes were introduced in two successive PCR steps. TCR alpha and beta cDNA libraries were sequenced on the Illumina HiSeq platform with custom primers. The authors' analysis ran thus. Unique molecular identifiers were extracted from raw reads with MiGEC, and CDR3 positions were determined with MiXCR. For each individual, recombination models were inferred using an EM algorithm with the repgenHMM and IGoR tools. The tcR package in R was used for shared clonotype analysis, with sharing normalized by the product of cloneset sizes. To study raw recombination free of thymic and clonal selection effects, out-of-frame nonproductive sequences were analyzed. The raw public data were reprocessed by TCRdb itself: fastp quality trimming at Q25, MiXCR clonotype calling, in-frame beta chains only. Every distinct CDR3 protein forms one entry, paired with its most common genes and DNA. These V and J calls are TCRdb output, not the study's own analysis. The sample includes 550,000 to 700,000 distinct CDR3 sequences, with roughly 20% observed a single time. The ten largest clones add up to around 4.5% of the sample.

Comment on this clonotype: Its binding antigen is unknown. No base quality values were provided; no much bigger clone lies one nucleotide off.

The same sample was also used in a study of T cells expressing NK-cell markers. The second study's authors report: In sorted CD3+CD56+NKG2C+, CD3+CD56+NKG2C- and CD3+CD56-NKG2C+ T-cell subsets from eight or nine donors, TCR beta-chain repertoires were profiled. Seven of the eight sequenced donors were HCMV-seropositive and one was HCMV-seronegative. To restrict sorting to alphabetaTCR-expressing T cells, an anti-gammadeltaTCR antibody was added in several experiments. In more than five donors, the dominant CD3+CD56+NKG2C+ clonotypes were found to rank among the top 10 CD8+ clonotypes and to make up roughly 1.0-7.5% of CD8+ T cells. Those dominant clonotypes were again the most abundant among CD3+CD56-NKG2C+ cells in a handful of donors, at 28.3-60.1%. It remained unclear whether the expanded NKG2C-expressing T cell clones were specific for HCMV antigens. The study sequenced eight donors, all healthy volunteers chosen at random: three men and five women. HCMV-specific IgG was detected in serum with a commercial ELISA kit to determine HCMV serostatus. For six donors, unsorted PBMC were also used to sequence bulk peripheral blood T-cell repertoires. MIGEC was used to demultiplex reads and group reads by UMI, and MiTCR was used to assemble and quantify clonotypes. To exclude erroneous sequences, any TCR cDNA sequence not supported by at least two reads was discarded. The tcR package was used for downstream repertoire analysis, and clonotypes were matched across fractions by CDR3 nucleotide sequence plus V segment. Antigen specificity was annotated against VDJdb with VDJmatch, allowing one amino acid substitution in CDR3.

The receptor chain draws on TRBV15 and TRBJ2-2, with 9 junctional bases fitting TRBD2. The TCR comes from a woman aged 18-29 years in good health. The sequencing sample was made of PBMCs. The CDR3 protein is CATSRGGASGATLRAGELFF. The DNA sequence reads TGTGCCACCAGCAGAGGAGGGGCTAGCGGGGCAACCTTAAGGGCCGGGGAGCTGTTTTTT.